This T cell receptor (beta chain) was identified in a study of regulatory T cells in long-lasting Graves disease. Overall study: Persistent cases were those of Graves' disease that involved over 5 years of antithyroid drugs with positive TSH receptor antibodies.

Specified time point: persistent/refractory GD, antithyroid drugs over 5 years with positive TRAb. There was RNA extracted from PBMCs, and the TCR library was made from it. This clonotype was detected many times. Combining iRepertoire HTBI primers with Arm-PCR of CDR3 regions, the authors built TCR beta libraries. TCRdb re-derived calls from the multiplex PCR reads in MiXCR, one entry per CDR3 protein. The sample lists about half a million distinct CDR3 sequences, approximately 23% occurring once. The germline V gene encodes CDR1 SQVTM and CDR2 ANQGSEA. The CDR3 length is 12 residues. V was pared by 7 bases and J by 5 bases, with 14 bases between.

This clonotype originated in a female donor with Graves disease. The chain employs TRBV29-1 and TRBJ2-5; D might be TRBD2 (6 bases). Sequencing was performed on peripheral blood mononuclear cells (PBMCs), taken when the disease was refractory, from a patient treated with antithyroid drugs. CDR3 bases: TGCAGCGGGAGGGTCGAGTGGGAGACCCAGTACTTC. Protein: CSGRVEWETQYF. The full variable domain, rest sourced from reference TRBV29-1 and TRBJ2-5, is SAVISQKPSRDICQRGTSLTIQCQVDSQVTMMFWYRQQPGQSLTLIATANQGSEATYESGFVIDKFPISRPNLTFSTLTVSNMSPEDSSIYLCSGRVEWETQYFGPGTRLLVL.